This passage covers 8 T cell receptor beta chains from one sample sequenced in a study of cytomegalovirus exposure and HLA in healthy donors. Researchers ran the PCR with 60 Vbeta and 13 Jbeta primers. Data came from immunoSEQ multiplex PCR; TCRdb stores just in-frame clones and leaves some out. The data hold tens of thousands of clones, with about two thirds observed a single time. Sequencing used PBMCs. The receptors come from a woman aged 45-65 years in good health and CMV-seropositive.

The chain employs TRBV19 and TRBJ2-7; tentative D call: TRBD1 (7 bases). The ends were cut back, 8 bases at V and 3 bases at J, with 20 bases in the middle. This CDR3 has 15 residues. In germline, CDR1 is LNHDA, CDR2 SQIVND (reference sequence). The CDR3 DNA sequence: TGTGCCAGTGTACCCCAGGCAGGGGGGAACTACGAGCAGTACTTC. Translation: CASVPQAGGNYEQYF. Based on the CDR3 plus reference TRBV19 and TRBJ2-7, the full variable domain is DGGITQSPKYLFRKEGQNVTLSCEQNLNHDAMYWYRQDPGQGLRLIYYSQIVNDFQKGDIAEGYSVSREKKESFPLTVTSAQKNPTAFYLCASVPQAGGNYEQYFGPGTRLTVT.

This rearrangement joins TRBV19 to TRBJ1-1; 11 positions agree with TRBD1. Germline CDR1 and CDR2: LNHDA and SQIVND (reference sequence). The CDR3 totals 14 residues. With V trimmed by 6 bases and J by 5 bases, 5 bases remained unmatched. CDR3 bases: TGTGCCAGTAGCGGACAGGGGGCTAGGACTGAAGCTTTCTTT. Protein: CASSGQGARTEAFF. Variable domain in full (rest from reference TRBV19 and TRBJ1-1): DGGITQSPKYLFRKEGQNVTLSCEQNLNHDAMYWYRQDPGQGLRLIYYSQIVNDFQKGDIAEGYSVSREKKESFPLTVTSAQKNPTAFYLCASSGQGARTEAFFGQGTRLTVV.

The V and J genes are TRBV10-1 and TRBJ2-3; D is ambiguous. CDR1 WNHNN and CDR2 SYGVQD come from the germline V gene (reference sequence). Trimming left V 3 bases short and J 2 bases short, with 9 bases between. This CDR3 spans 14 amino acids. Written as DNA, the CDR3 is TGCGCCAGCAGTGAAGTCAGAAACACAGATACGCAGTATTTT. This sequence encodes CASSEVRNTDTQYF.

The CDR3 sequence: CASSLRTGGTEQPQHF. DNA of the CDR3: TGTGCCAGTAGTCTAAGGACAGGGGGCACCGAGCAGCCCCAGCATTTT. The chain links TRBV19 to TRBJ1-5, with 11 nucleotides matching TRBD1. The CDR3 extends over 16 amino acids. The V gene's germline CDR1 is LNHDA and CDR2 SQIVND (reference sequence). V gave up 5 bases and J gave up 7 bases; unmatched junction bases: 10. Filled out from reference TRBV19 and TRBJ1-5, the complete variable domain reads DGGITQSPKYLFRKEGQNVTLSCEQNLNHDAMYWYRQDPGQGLRLIYYSQIVNDFQKGDIAEGYSVSREKKESFPLTVTSAQKNPTAFYLCASSLRTGGTEQPQHFGDGTRLSIL.

The V and J genes are TRBV7-9 and TRBJ1-2; 11 nucleotides agree with TRBD1. The CDR3 extends over 15 amino acids. Trimming at V came to 5 bases and at J to 7 bases, leaving 9 bases not matched to a gene. The V gene's germline CDR1 is SEHNR and CDR2 FQNEAQ (reference sequence). CDR3 DNA: TGTGCCAGCAGCGCCTCCGGGACAGGGGGTTTTGGCTACACCTTC. Its protein is CASSASGTGGFGYTF.

The gene calls are TRBV4-3 and TRBJ2-7, with a weak D call TRBD2 (6 bases). Trimming took 0 bases from V and 1 from J, leaving 13 bases between them. Germline CDR1 and CDR2: LGHNA and YSLEER. The CDR3 covers 16 residues. The CDR3 sequence is CASSQDVGGGSYEQYF. The CDR3 DNA is TGCGCCAGCAGCCAAGATGTGGGAGGAGGGTCCTACGAGCAGTACTTC.

This clone has a handful of counts. CDR3 protein: CASSVGLAGGNEQYF. In DNA, the CDR3 is TGTGCCAGCAGCGTAGGACTAGCGGGAGGGAACGAGCAGTACTTC. V gene TRBV9 combines with J gene TRBJ2-7; 14 positions agree with TRBD2. Losses at the gene ends were 0 bases for V and 5 bases for J; bases not matched to a gene: 1. Germline CDR1 reads SGDLS; CDR2 reads YYNGEE. CDR3 length: 15 residues.

The chain joins TRBV10-1 to TRBJ2-2; unclear D gene. The V gene lost 1 base and the J gene lost 6 bases, with 6 bases spanning the gap. The CDR3 is made up of 13 amino acids. The germline V gene encodes CDR1 WNHNN and CDR2 SYGVQD (reference sequence). CDR3 protein: CASSEFSAGELFF. CDR3 coding DNA: TGCGCCAGCAGTGAGTTTTCCGCCGGGGAGCTGTTTTTT.